The subject of this entry is one T cell receptor beta chain. The antigen this receptor binds is unknown. There are no base qualities to consult, and no much larger clone falls within one base. These data come from a study of T cell changes during pregnancy in multiple sclerosis (dated by TCRdb to between 2018 and 2021). Some background on the complete study: The study examined how the T cell repertoire changed over the course of pregnancy in women with multiple sclerosis.

The germline ends are 11 bases apart after V is trimmed by 4 bases and J by 2 bases. Via the germline V gene, CDR1 is ENHRY and CDR2 SYGVKD. The CDR3 covers 15 residues, taking in both the cysteine and the phenylalanine. Only the CDR3 part of the read is kept: 45 bases, read in frame from the first base. Library preparation used the immunoSEQ multiplex PCR assay. TCRdb carries this immuneACCESS record with in-frame sequences only. Its versions omit some clonotypes, under half of them owing to an unresolved V gene in the studies checked, with the rest unexplained. This sample is represented by 45,000 to 55,000 clones; about 90% of them were singletons. The biggest ten clones account for about 0.18% of the sample.

The sample in question was CD4+ T cells from peripheral blood mononuclear cells, obtained after pregnancy. The sequence is built from TRBV10-3 and TRBJ2-2; TRBD2 is a weak D gene call, 6 bases matching. The source of this sequence is a female donor in good health, enrolled as a control in a pregnancy study. The encoded CDR3 is CAISGGEENTGELFF. The nucleotide sequence reads as follows: TGTGCCATCAGTGGGGGGGAAGAAAACACCGGGGAGCTGTTTTTT.